The clone carrying this T cell receptor (beta chain) was seen only once. The repertoire was sequenced with immunoSEQ multiplex PCR; TCRdb's copy has only in-frame clones and lacks some. The table lists 65,000 to 70,000 clones, 81% of them singletons. This sample was included in a study of blood T cell repertoires in COVID-19. The trim removed 0 bases at V and 8 bases at J, leaving 8 bases unmatched. The CDR3 is 15 residues long. The germline CDR1 and CDR2 sequences are MNHEY and SVGEGT. The gene calls are TRBV6-2 or TRBV6-3 and TRBJ1-2; the match to TRBD1 covers 8 bases. Sequenced sample: peripheral blood. This TCR was recovered from a human donor in a cohort sampled during active COVID-19. Here the CDR3 DNA reads TGTGCCAGCAGTTACTCGCTTGGACAGGGCGACGGCTACACCTTC. As protein: CASSYSLGQGDGYTF.